The 8 T cell receptor beta chains below were found in one sample sequenced in a study of blood T cell repertoires in COVID-19. Profiled with immunoSEQ multiplex PCR; TCRdb holds only in-frame clones, not every one. This table has fewer than 75,000 clones, roughly 84% appearing once. The specimen sequenced was peripheral blood. All receptors derive from a man between 50 and 59 years old with active COVID-19.

The chain couples TRBV30 to TRBJ2-5; D possibly corresponds to TRBD1 (5 bases). The V end lost 0 bases, the J end lost 5 bases, and 7 bases lay between the germline ends. Germline assignment: CDR1 GTSNPN and CDR2 SVGIG (reference sequence). This CDR3 has 12 residues. CDR3 in DNA: TGTGCCTGGAGTGTATCAGGGGAGACCCAGTACTTC. Translated: CAWSVSGETQYF.

J is TRBJ1-2 and V is TRBV20-1; D call uncertain. The V gene's germline CDR1 is DFQATT and CDR2 SNEGSKA (reference sequence). Trimming shortened V by 2 bases and J by 5 bases, and 6 bases separated the two germline ends. The CDR3 is 11 amino acids. This CDR3 is CSARSGYGYTF. In DNA form, the CDR3 reads TGCAGTGCTAGATCGGGATATGGCTACACCTTC.

This clone was recorded once. The gene calls are TRBV18 and TRBJ2-7; 7 bases align to TRBD2. Germline V gives CDR1 KGHSH, CDR2 LQKENI. The CDR3 totals 12 residues. With 2 bases clipped from V and 7 bases from J, the junction kept 2 bases outside the gene matches. CDR3 amino acids: CASSPEGGEQYF. The CDR3 DNA reads TGTGCCAGCTCACCAGAGGGAGGGGAGCAGTACTTC.

This clone showed up just once. The chain combines TRBV6-5 with TRBJ1-5; D gene unclear. This CDR3 has 14 residues. The V gene's germline CDR1 is MNHEY and CDR2 SVGAGI. V lost 8 bases, J lost 1 base, and 12 bases lay in between. The CDR3, as DNA: TGTGCCAGCGGAACGGGGATAAGCAATCAGCCCCAGCATTTT. It encodes CASGTGISNQPQHF.

The chain has TRBV25-1 and TRBJ2-1, with 12 bases matching TRBD1. The CDR3 contains 15 residues. The germline V gene has CDR1 MGHDK and CDR2 SYGVNS. With V trimmed by 6 bases and J by 10 bases, 10 bases remained unmatched. CDR3 sequence reads: CASRAGTGGTAEQFF. In DNA, the CDR3 is TGTGCCAGCAGGGCCGGGACAGGGGGCACAGCAGAGCAGTTCTTC. Combining the CDR3 with reference TRBV25-1 and TRBJ2-1 gives the whole variable domain EADIYQTPRYLVIGTGKKITLECSQTMGHDKMYWYQQDPGMELHLIHYSYGVNSTEKGDLSSESTVSRIRTEHFPLTLESARPSHTSQYLCASRAGTGGTAEQFFGPGTRLTVL.

Note on this clone: The sample carries other DNA sequences with the same CDR3. V gene TRBV18 combines with J gene TRBJ1-2; 7 nucleotides line up with TRBD1. The germline V gene encodes CDR1 KGHSH and CDR2 LQKENI. V lost 3 bases to trimming and J lost 2 bases; unmatched junction nucleotides: 0. The CDR3 covers 13 residues. CDR3 region: CASSPDRNYGYTF. The CDR3 nucleotides are TGTGCCAGCTCACCGGACAGGAACTATGGCTACACCTTC. The variable domain in full, with the rest retrieved from reference TRBV18 and TRBJ1-2, is NAGVMQNPRHLVRRRGQEARLRCSPMKGHSHVYWYRQLPEEGLKFMVYLQKENIIDESGMPKERFSAEFPKEGPSILRIQQVVRGDSAAYFCASSPDRNYGYTFGSGTRLTVV.

The J gene is TRBJ2-1, the V gene TRBV7-9; 9 nucleotides line up with TRBD2. With 8 bases clipped from V and 4 bases from J, the junction kept 6 bases outside the gene matches. Germline V gene data show CDR1 as SEHNR and CDR2 as FQNEAQ (reference sequence). CDR3 size: 14 residues. In nucleotides, the CDR3 is TGTGCCAGCCTTTGGAGCGGGAGGTACAATGAGCAGTTCTTC. It encodes CASLWSGRYNEQFF. The full variable domain, completed using reference TRBV7-9 and TRBJ2-1, is DTGVSQNPRHKITKRGQNVTFRCDPISEHNRLYWYRQTLGQGPEFLTYFQNEAQLEKSRLLSDRFSAERPKGSFSTLEIQRTEQGDSAMYLCASLWSGRYNEQFFGPGTRLTVL.

V and J are TRBV10-3 and TRBJ2-2; 7 bases agree with TRBD2. This CDR3 contains 14 residues. Trimming cost V 3 bases and J 3 bases; bases outside gene matches: 1. The V gene's germline CDR1 is ENHRY and CDR2 SYGVKD. The CDR3: CAISDGGDTGELFF. CDR3 nucleotide sequence: TGTGCCATCAGTGATGGGGGGGACACCGGGGAGCTGTTTTTT.